This T cell receptor (beta chain) was profiled in a study of TIL therapy for anti-PD-1-resistant metastatic lung cancer. The libraries were made with immunoSEQ v3. Sequenced by immunoSEQ multiplex PCR; TCRdb stores in-frame clones only, minus some. The sample consists of tens of thousands of clones, 79% of them appearing once. The time point denotes: pre-treatment sample, taken before nivolumab and TIL therapy. This specimen consisted of blood, obtained at baseline. The receptor comes from a woman between 30 and 80 years old with non-small cell lung cancer.

The CDR3 protein is CASSVVSGELFF. The CDR3 nucleotides read TGTGCCAGCAGCGTAGTTTCTGGGGAGCTGTTTTTT. V usage is TRBV9 and J usage is TRBJ2-2; D gene unclear. Per the germline V gene, CDR1 is SGDLS and CDR2 is YYNGEE. This CDR3 has 12 residues. V lost 0 bases and J lost 8, with 5 bases in between.